The present T cell receptor beta chain was sequenced within a study of CD8+CD57+ T cells in acquired aplastic anemia (dated by TCRdb to the late 2010s). For the study in its entirety: A mean of around 3 ug of DNA, ranging from roughly 0.2 to 27.4 ug, was extracted from sorted CD4+ and CD8+ cells. CD8+CD57+ expansion was defined as a frequency above the mean frequency observed in healthy subjects.

Results and caveats for the whole study, not just this receptor: No significant difference in CD8+ Simpson's diversity was found between patients and healthy controls (P=0.060). Roughly 30 CD8+ CDR3 sequences were shared between patients and controls but appeared highly expressed in patients and within their immunodominant clones.

Genomic DNA was used as template for profiling of TCR beta VDJ combinations and CDR3 sequences. An Illumina HiSeq 2000 was the platform used for TCR repertoire sequencing. On the study's bioinformatics: Repertoire assessment relied on Simpson's diversity index, CDR3 size and DJ length profiles, and TRBV/TRBJ rearrangement plots. The immunodominant clone was defined as the most abundant DNA sequence in deep sequencing data. CDR3 amino acid sequences were checked for sharing between subjects and were compared against published repertoires and the VDJdb database. TCRdb passed the public sequencing reads through fastp at Q25 and MiXCR, retaining productive beta sequences. Every entry covers one CDR3 protein and lists the most common genes and DNA from its rows. V and J calls and clone size were set by TCRdb, not the authors. The sample records 89,000 or so distinct CDR3 sequences, roughly two thirds of which are singletons. The ten largest make up 65% of the sample.

With regard to this clonotype: Its antigen is still unknown. Base qualities were left out, and no much larger clone turns up one base away.

Flow cytometry had shown CD8+CD57+ cell expansion in the patients selected for sequencing. Every patient had severe acquired aplastic anemia, diagnosed using the International Study of Aplastic Anemia and Agranulocytosis and Camitta criteria. At the time blood was sampled, none of the patients had received any therapy. TCR repertoires of sorted CD4+ and CD8+ blood T cells from severe aplastic anemia patients and healthy subjects were deep-sequenced in the study. Patients were enrolled under clinicaltrials.gov protocols 00001620, 01623167, 00001397, 00071045, 00081523 and 00961064 in the USA. Ficoll-Paque density gradient centrifugation was used to isolate peripheral blood mononuclear cells. Before DNA extraction, CD4+ and CD8+ T cells were sorted with FACS or magnetic beads. The CDR3, from cysteine to phenylalanine, totals 15 residues. This entry keeps only the CDR3 DNA: 45 bases, framed from base 1. The germline V gene encodes CDR1 SNHLY and CDR2 FYNNEI. V and J are trimmed by 5 bases and 2 bases, and the gene matches miss 3 bases of the junction.

The origin of this receptor is a human donor with aplastic anemia. The chain uses TRBV2 and TRBJ2-1, and 10 junctional nucleotides match TRBD2. Sequencing was performed on sorted CD4+, CD8+, or CD8+CD57+ T cells (not recorded which) from PBMCs. The nucleotide sequence reads TGTGCCAGCAGTAGGACTAGCGGAACCTACAATGAGCAGTTCTTC. This gives the protein CASSRTSGTYNEQFF.